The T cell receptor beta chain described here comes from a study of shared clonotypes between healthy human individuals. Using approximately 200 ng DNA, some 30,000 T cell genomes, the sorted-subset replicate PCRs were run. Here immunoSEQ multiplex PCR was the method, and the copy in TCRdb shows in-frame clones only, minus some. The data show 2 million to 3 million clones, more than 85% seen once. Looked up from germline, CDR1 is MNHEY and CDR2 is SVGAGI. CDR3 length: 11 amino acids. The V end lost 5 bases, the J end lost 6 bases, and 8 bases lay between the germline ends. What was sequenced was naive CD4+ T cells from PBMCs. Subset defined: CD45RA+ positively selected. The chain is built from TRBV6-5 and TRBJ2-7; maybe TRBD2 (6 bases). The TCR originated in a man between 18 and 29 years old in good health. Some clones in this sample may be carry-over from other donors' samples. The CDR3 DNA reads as TGTGCCAGCAGTGTTAGCGGCGAGCAGTACTTC. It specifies CASSVSGEQYF.